This T cell receptor beta chain was obtained from a study of Graves' ophthalmopathy and Graves' hyperthyroidism. Findings and caveats of the study: A majority of expanded thyroid clonotypes exceeding 0.001 frequency were likewise present in blood.

Germline V gene lookup returns CDR1 LNHDA and CDR2 SQIVND (reference sequence). The CDR3 has 15 amino acids. A word on this clonotype: Its antigen is still unknown. This may come from a read error, since a much larger clone is one base off.

The TCR beta CDR3 regions underwent amplification from RNA transcripts. Investigators did first-round RT-PCR with HTBI primers, then second-round multiplex PCR. TCRdb passed the multiplex PCR reads through MiXCR, listing each CDR3 protein once. The sample has roughly 380,000 distinct CDR3 sequences; about 16% are singletons. The sample taken for sequencing was peripheral blood. The receptor was derived from a woman aged 18-29 years with stable Graves' hyperthyroidism. This chain connects TRBV19 to TRBJ1-5; 10 bases are shared with TRBD1. The CDR3 region is CASSSGTGVGQPQRF. Here the CDR3 DNA reads TGTGCCAGTAGTTCCGGGACAGGGGTAGGACAGCCCCAGCGTTTT.